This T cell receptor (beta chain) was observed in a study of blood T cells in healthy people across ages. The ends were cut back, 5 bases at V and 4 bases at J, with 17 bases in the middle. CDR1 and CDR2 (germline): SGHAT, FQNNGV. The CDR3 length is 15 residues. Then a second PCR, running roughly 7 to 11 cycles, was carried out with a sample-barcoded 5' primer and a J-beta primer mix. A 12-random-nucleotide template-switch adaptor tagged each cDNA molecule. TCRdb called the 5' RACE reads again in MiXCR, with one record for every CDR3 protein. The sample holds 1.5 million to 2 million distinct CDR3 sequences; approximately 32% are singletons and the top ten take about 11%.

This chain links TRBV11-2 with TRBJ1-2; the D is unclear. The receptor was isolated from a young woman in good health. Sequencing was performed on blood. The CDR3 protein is CASSLFEGEGYGYTF. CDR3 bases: TGTGCCAGCAGCCTATTCGAGGGAGAGGGCTATGGCTACACCTTC.